Reported below is one T cell receptor (beta chain). Adults between roughly 18 and 95 years of age took part from 24 US areas. The study recruited exposed participants who had met a COVID-19 case within 2 weeks before entry. The data were taken from a study of blood T cell repertoires in COVID-19. Study overall: Donors in the United States, Italy and Spain gave samples during acute or convalescent COVID-19.

Germline trimming cut 2 bases from V and 8 bases from J; bases unmatched to any gene: 10. In germline, CDR1 is SQVTM, CDR2 ANQGSEA. The CDR3 consists of 14 residues. Sequencing used immunoSEQ multiplex PCR; TCRdb keeps in-frame clones, though not all of them. The sample has roughly 150,000 clones, over 70% seen once. The chain is built from TRBV29-1 and TRBJ1-2; 8 bases agree with TRBD1. Input material: PBMCs or T cells enriched from blood (not recorded which). The clonotype was recovered from a man in his 70s who had been exposed to COVID-19. CDR3 nucleotide sequence: TGCAGCGTTGAAATGAGGGGACAGGTCGGGGGCTACACCTTC. It specifies CSVEMRGQVGGYTF.